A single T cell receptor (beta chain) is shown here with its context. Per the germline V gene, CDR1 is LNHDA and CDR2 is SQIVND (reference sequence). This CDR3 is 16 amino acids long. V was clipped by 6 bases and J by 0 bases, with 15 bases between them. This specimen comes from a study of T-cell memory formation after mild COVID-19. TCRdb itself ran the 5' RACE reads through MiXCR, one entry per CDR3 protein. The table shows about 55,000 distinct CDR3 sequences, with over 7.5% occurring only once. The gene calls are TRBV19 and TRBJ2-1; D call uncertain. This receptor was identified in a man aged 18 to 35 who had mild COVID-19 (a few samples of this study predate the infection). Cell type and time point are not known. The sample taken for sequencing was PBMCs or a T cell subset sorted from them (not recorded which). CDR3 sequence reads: CASRMTPQSSYNEQFF. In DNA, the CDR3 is TGTGCCAGTAGGATGACTCCCCAGAGCTCCTACAATGAGCAGTTCTTC.